This T cell receptor (beta chain) stems from a study of T-cell reconstitution after alpha-beta-depleted transplantation in children. The CDR3 sequence is 13 residues long. Germline V CDR1 and CDR2: MNHNY, SVGAGI (reference sequence). The J segment lost 7 bases and the V segment lost 6 bases, leaving 8 bases of the junction unmatched. As it was prepared, the TCRbeta library received unique molecular identifiers. Using its own MiXCR run on the PCR reads, TCRdb lists one record per CDR3 protein. The sample gives under 35,000 distinct CDR3 sequences, under 8% of which show up once; 5.5% to 7% is in the top ten.

Specimen: PBMCs, mostly from graft donor cells, collected 180 days after TCRalphabeta/CD19-depleted stem cell transplant. V is TRBV6-6 and J is TRBJ1-2; 7 bases align to TRBD1. The source is a male patient between 10 and 17 years old who had a stem cell transplant for acute myeloid leukemia, so the T cells may come from the graft donor. The CDR3 loop reads CASSLTTGAGYTF. As DNA, the CDR3 is TGTGCCAGCAGCCTAACTACAGGGGCTGGCTACACCTTC.